The clone carrying this T cell receptor (beta chain) was recorded once. Germline CDR1 and CDR2: SQVTM and ANQGSEA. The CDR3 consists of 14 residues. The V gene end was trimmed by 6 bases and the J gene end by 5 bases; junction bases not matched to a gene: 11. This entry comes from a study of cytomegalovirus exposure and HLA in healthy donors. Sequenced by immunoSEQ multiplex PCR; TCRdb stores in-frame clones only, minus some. The table shows 150,000 to 200,000 clones, with about 85% occurring only once. This sequence originates from a man under 40 in good health and CMV-seropositive. The sequenced material came from PBMCs. This rearrangement joins TRBV29-1 to TRBJ2-5; 8 bases fit TRBD2. The CDR3 loop reads CSVGSPGGPETQYF. CDR3 in DNA: TGCAGCGTGGGTTCCCCGGGGGGGCCCGAGACCCAGTACTTC.